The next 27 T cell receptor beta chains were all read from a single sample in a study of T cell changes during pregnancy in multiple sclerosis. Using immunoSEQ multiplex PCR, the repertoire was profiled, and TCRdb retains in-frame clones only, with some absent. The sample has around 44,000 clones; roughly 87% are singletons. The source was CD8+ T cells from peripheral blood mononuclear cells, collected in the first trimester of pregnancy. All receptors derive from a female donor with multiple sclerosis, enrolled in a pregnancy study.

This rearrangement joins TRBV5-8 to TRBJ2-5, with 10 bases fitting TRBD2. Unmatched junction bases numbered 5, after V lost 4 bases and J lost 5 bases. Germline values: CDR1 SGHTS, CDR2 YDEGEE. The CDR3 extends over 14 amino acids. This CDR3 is CASSKREGRETQYF. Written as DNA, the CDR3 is TGTGCCAGCAGCAAGCGGGAGGGCCGGGAGACCCAGTACTTC.

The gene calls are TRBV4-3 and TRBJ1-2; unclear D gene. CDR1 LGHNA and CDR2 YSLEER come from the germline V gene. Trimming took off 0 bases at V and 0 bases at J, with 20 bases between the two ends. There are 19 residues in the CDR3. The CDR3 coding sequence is TGCGCCAGCAGCCAAGATCTGGCGGAGCTCATACGGGCTAACTATGGCTACACCTTC. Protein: CASSQDLAELIRANYGYTF.

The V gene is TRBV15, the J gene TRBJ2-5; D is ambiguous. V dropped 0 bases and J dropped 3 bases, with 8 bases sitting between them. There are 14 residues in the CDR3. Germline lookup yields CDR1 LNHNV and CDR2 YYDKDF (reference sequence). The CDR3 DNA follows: TGTGCCACCAGCAGAGATCATGGAGAAGAGACCCAGTACTTC. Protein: CATSRDHGEETQYF.

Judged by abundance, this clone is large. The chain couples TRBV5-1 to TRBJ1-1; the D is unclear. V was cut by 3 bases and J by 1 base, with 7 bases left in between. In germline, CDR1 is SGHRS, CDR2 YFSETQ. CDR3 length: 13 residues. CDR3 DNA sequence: TGCGCCAGCAGCTGGGGAGGGAACACTGAAGCTTTCTTT. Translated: CASSWGGNTEAFF.

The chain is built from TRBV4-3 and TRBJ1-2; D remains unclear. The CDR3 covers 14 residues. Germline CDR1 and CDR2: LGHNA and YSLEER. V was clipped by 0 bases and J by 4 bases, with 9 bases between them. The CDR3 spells CASSQDAAVYGYTF. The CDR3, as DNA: TGCGCCAGCAGCCAAGACGCGGCGGTCTATGGCTACACCTTC.

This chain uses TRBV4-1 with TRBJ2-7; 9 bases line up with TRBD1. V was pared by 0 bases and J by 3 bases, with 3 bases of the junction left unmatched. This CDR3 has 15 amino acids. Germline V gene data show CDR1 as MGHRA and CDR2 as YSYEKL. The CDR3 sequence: CASSQEMGQGYEQYF. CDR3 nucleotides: TGCGCCAGCAGCCAAGAAATGGGACAGGGCTACGAGCAGTACTTC.

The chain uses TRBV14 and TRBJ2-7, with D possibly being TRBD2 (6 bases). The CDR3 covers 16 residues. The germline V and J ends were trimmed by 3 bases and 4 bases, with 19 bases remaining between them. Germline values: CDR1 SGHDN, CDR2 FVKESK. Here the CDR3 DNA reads TGTGCCAGCAGCCAGACGATTAGCGGAAGGTTGTACGAGCAGTACTTC. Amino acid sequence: CASSQTISGRLYEQYF.

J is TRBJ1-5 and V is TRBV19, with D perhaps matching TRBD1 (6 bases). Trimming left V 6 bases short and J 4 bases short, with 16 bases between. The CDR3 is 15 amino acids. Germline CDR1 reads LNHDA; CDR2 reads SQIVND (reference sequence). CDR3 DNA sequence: TGTGCCAGTAGCCTACTAGGACAGAATAATCAGCCCCAGCATTTT. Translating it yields CASSLLGQNNQPQHF. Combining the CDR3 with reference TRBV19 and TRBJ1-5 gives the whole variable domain DGGITQSPKYLFRKEGQNVTLSCEQNLNHDAMYWYRQDPGQGLRLIYYSQIVNDFQKGDIAEGYSVSREKKESFPLTVTSAQKNPTAFYLCASSLLGQNNQPQHFGDGTRLSIL.

The CDR3 region has the DNA TGTGCCAGCAGTGGGACAGTCCTAAACACCGGGGAGCTGTTTTTT. Its translation is CASSGTVLNTGELFF. V and J are TRBV2 and TRBJ2-2, with a tentative D call TRBD1 (6 bases). Germline V gives CDR1 SNHLY, CDR2 FYNNEI. This CDR3 is built from 15 residues. V dropped 4 bases and J dropped 2 bases, with 11 bases sitting between them.

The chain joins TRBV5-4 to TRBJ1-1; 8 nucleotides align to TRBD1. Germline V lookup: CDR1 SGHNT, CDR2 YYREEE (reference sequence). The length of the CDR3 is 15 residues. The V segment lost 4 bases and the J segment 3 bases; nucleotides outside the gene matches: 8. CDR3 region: CASSPADRGDTEAFF. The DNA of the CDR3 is TGTGCCAGCAGCCCGGCCGACAGGGGAGACACTGAAGCTTTCTTT.

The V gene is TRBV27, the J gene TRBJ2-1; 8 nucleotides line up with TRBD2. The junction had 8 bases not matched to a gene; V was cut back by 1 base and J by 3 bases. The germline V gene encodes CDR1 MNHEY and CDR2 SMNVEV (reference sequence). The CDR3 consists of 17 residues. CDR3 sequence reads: CASSLLGSGAFYNEQFF. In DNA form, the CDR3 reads TGTGCCAGCAGTTTATTAGGTAGCGGGGCTTTCTACAATGAGCAGTTCTTC.

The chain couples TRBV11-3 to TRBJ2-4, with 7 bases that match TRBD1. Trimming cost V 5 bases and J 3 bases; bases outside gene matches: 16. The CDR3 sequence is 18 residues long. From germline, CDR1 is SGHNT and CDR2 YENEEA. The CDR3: CASSLFGQDRTIKNIQYF. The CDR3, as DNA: TGTGCCAGCAGCCTTTTCGGGCAGGACAGGACCATCAAAAACATTCAGTACTTC.

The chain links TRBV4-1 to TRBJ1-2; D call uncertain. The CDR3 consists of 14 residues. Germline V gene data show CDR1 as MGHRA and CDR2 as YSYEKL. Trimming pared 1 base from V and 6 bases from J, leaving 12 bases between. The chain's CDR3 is CASSQVVEEDGYTF. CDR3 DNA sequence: TGCGCCAGCAGCCAAGTCGTGGAGGAGGATGGCTACACCTTC.

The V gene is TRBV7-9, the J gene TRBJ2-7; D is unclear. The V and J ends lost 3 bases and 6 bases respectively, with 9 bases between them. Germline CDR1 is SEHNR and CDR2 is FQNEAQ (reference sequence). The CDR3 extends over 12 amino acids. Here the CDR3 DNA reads TGTGCCAGCAGCTTTCTTGTTCCCGAGCAGTACTTC. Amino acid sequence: CASSFLVPEQYF.

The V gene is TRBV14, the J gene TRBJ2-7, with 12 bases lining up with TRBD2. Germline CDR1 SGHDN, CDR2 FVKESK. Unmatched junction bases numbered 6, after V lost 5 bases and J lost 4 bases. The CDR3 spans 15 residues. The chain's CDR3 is CASSSWTSGTYEQYF. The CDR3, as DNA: TGTGCCAGCAGCTCTTGGACTAGCGGGACATACGAGCAGTACTTC.

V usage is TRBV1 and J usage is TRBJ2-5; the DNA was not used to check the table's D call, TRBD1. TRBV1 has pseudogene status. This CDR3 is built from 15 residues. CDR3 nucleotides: TGCACCAGCAGCCAAGAATGGTGGCCCCAAGAGACCCAGTACTTC. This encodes CTSSQEWWPQETQYF.

The CDR3 reads CASTGGGSEAFF. In DNA, the CDR3 is TGTGCCAGTACGGGGGGGGGCAGTGAAGCTTTCTTT. The rearrangement links TRBV19 to TRBJ1-1; maybe TRBD1 (6 bases). The CDR3 has 12 residues. V lost 7 bases and J lost 7, with 13 bases in between. CDR1 is LNHDA, CDR2 SQIVND, per germline (reference sequence).

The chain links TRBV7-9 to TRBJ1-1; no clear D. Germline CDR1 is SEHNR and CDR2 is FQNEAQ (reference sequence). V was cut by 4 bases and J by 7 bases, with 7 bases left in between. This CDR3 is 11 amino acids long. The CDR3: CASSWADEAFF. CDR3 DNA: TGTGCCAGCAGCTGGGCCGATGAAGCTTTCTTT.

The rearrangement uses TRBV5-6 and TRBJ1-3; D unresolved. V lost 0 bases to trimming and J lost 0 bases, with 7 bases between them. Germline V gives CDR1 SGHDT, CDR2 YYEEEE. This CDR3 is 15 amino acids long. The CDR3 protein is CASSLGVNSGNTIYF. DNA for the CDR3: TGTGCCAGCAGCTTGGGCGTTAACTCTGGAAACACCATATATTTT. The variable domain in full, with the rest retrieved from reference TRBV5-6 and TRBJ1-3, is DAGVTQSPTHLIKTRGQQVTLRCSPKSGHDTVSWYQQALGQGPQFIFQYYEEEERQRGNFPDRFSGHQFPNYSSELNVNALLLGDSALYLCASSLGVNSGNTIYFGEGSWLTVV.

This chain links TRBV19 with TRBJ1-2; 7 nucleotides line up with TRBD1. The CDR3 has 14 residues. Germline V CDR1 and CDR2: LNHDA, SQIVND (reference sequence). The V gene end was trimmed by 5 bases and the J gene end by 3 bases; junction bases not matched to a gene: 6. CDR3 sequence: CASSPPGQHYGYTF. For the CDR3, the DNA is TGTGCCAGTAGTCCACCGGGACAGCACTATGGCTACACCTTC.

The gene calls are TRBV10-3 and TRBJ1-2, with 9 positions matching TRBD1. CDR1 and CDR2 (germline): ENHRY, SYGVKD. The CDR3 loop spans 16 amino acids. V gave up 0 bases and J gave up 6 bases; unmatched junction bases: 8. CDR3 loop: CAISESDRGRSDGYTF. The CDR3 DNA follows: TGTGCCATCAGTGAGTCCGACAGGGGGAGAAGTGATGGCTACACCTTC.

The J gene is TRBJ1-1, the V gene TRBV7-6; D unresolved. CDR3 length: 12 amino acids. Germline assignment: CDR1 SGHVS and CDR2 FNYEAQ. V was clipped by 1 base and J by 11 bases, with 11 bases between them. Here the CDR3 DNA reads TGTGCCAGCAGCTTAGTCGGGGAATCGGCTTTCTTT. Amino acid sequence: CASSLVGESAFF.

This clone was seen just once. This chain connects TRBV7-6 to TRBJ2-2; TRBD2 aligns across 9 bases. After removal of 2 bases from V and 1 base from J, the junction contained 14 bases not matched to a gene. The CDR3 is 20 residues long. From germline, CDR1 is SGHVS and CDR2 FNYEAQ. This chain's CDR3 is CASSLSRLAGYSLNTGELFF. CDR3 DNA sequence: TGTGCCAGCAGCTTATCCCGGCTAGCGGGATACTCACTGAACACCGGGGAGCTGTTTTTT.

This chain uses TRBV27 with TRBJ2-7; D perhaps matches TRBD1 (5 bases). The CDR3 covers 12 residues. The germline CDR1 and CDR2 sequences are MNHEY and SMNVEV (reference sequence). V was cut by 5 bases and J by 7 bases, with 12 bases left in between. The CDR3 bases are TGTGCCAGCAGTACCAGGGTTGGGGAGCAGTACTTC. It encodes CASSTRVGEQYF.

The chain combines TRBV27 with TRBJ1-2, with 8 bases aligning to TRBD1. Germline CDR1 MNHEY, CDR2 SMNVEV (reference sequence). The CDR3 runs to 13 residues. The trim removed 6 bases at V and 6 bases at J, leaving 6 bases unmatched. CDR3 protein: CASSFRRGHGYTF. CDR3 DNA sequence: TGTGCCAGCAGCTTTCGCAGGGGGCATGGCTACACCTTC.

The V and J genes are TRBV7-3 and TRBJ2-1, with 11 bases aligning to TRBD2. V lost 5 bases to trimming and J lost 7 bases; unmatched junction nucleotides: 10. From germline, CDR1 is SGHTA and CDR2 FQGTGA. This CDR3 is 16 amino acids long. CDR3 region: CASSPRGVAGGNEQFF. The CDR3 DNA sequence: TGTGCCAGCAGCCCCCGAGGGGTAGCGGGGGGGAATGAGCAGTTCTTC.

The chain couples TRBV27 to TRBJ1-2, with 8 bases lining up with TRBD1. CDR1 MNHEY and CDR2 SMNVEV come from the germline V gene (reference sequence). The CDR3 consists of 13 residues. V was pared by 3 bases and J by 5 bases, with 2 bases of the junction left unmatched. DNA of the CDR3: TGTGCCAGCAGTTTGGGGACAGGTTATGGCTACACCTTC. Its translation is CASSLGTGYGYTF.